One sample yielded the 23 T cell receptor beta chains listed below, sequenced in a study of blood T cell repertoires in COVID-19. TCRdb keeps only in-frame clones here, not all; method: immunoSEQ multiplex PCR. Of fewer than 250,000 clones listed, about nine tenths are singletons. Sequenced: peripheral blood. These receptors originate from a man aged 55-75 years who had recovered from COVID-19.

The chain combines TRBV6-5 with TRBJ2-1; 10 nucleotides match TRBD2. V trimming: 5 bases; J trimming: 10 bases; junction bases outside the gene matches: 8. The germline gives CDR1 MNHEY, CDR2 SVGAGI. The CDR3 has 14 residues. In DNA, the CDR3 is TGTGCCAGCAGTCAGCCGTCTAGCGGGGGCGAGCAGTTCTTC. It yields the protein CASSQPSSGGEQFF.

The rearrangement uses TRBV19 and TRBJ1-1; maybe TRBD1 (5 bases). Germline V gene data show CDR1 as LNHDA and CDR2 as SQIVND (reference sequence). V lost 5 bases and J 0 bases, leaving 19 bases between the germline ends. The CDR3 has 17 residues. Written as DNA, the CDR3 is TGTGCCAGTAGTCCGGCGGGAGGGGCGCGGGTGAACACTGAAGCTTTCTTT. It specifies CASSPAGGARVNTEAFF.

The rearrangement links TRBV4-2 to TRBJ2-7, with 12 bases aligning to TRBD1. V trimming: 2 bases; J trimming: 7 bases; junction bases outside the gene matches: 9. CDR1 and CDR2 (germline): LGHNA, YNFKEQ. The CDR3 covers 16 residues. The CDR3 nucleotides are TGTGCCAGCAGCCAACCGACGGGACAGGGGGCGAGGGAGCAGTACTTC. Amino acid sequence: CASSQPTGQGAREQYF.

The gene calls are TRBV19 and TRBJ1-2, with 8 bases matching TRBD1. From germline, CDR1 is LNHDA and CDR2 SQIVND (reference sequence). This CDR3 region has 14 residues. V lost 5 bases, J lost 5 bases, and 7 bases stayed unmatched. The CDR3 reads CASSVGQGTYGYTF. CDR3 nucleotides: TGTGCCAGTAGTGTTGGACAGGGAACTTATGGCTACACCTTC.

This rearrangement joins TRBV27 to TRBJ1-1; 12 nucleotides match TRBD1. The V and J ends lost 10 bases and 6 bases, in that order; junction bases with no gene match: 12. CDR1 MNHEY and CDR2 SMNVEV come from the germline V gene (reference sequence). The CDR3 runs 15 residues. CDR3 residues: CATHPGQGARAEAFF. In DNA form, the CDR3 reads TGTGCCACACACCCGGGACAGGGGGCGCGCGCTGAAGCTTTCTTT.

This rearrangement joins TRBV3-1 (or the pseudogene TRBV3-2) to TRBJ2-7, with D unclear. The CDR3 is 16 amino acids. Germline V gene data show CDR1 as LGHDT and CDR2 as YNNKEL (reference sequence). V lost 0 bases and J 3 bases, leaving 15 bases between the germline ends. The CDR3: CASSQDLYSPVYEQYF. Here the CDR3 DNA reads TGTGCCAGCAGCCAAGACTTATACAGTCCGGTCTACGAGCAGTACTTC.

The V and J genes are TRBV9 and TRBJ2-7; D is possibly TRBD1 (5 bases). Germline V gene sequence: CDR1 SGDLS, CDR2 YYNGEE. Trimming took 0 bases from V and 7 from J, leaving 8 bases between them. This CDR3 spans 12 amino acids. CDR3 nucleotides: TGTGCCAGCAGCGTAGTAGCAGGGGAGCAGTACTTC. This translates into CASSVVAGEQYF.

This chain uses TRBV21-1 with TRBJ2-3; no check of the table's D call, TRBD2, against the DNA was made. TRBV21-1 represents a pseudogene. CDR3 length: 13 residues. The DNA for the CDR3 is TGTGCCAGCAGCATGGGAGAAATTAATACGCAGTATTTT. As protein: CASSMGEINTQYF.

The V gene is TRBV27, the J gene TRBJ2-3; TRBD2 might be the D (7 bases). V lost 5 bases to trimming and J lost 4 bases, with 13 bases between them. Per germline, CDR1 MNHEY and CDR2 SMNVEV (reference sequence). The CDR3 extends over 14 amino acids. This CDR3 reads CASSLGGHADTQYF. The CDR3 region has the DNA TGTGCCAGCAGTCTCGGGGGGCACGCAGATACGCAGTATTTT.

The chain couples TRBV6-5 to TRBJ1-2; perhaps TRBD1 as D (5 bases). Germline V gene data show CDR1 as MNHEY and CDR2 as SVGAGI. V was cut by 5 bases and J by 8 bases, with 15 bases left in between. This CDR3 has 13 amino acids. CDR3 coding DNA: TGTGCCAGCAGTCTCATTGGGGGGAGCGGCTACACCTTC. Translation gives CASSLIGGSGYTF.

Notes on this clone: Distinct nucleotide sequences in the sample also encode this CDR3. The genes are TRBV19 and TRBJ1-2; D might be TRBD1 (6 bases). Germline CDR1 is LNHDA and CDR2 is SQIVND (reference sequence). Trimming left V 3 bases short and J 4 bases short, with 9 bases between. The CDR3 totals 13 residues. Here the CDR3 reads CASSIGQSYGYTF. The CDR3 nucleotides read TGTGCCAGTAGTATCGGACAGTCCTATGGCTACACCTTC. The full variable domain, with the rest looked up from reference TRBV19 and TRBJ1-2, is DGGITQSPKYLFRKEGQNVTLSCEQNLNHDAMYWYRQDPGQGLRLIYYSQIVNDFQKGDIAEGYSVSREKKESFPLTVTSAQKNPTAFYLCASSIGQSYGYTFGSGTRLTVV.

This chain connects TRBV19 to TRBJ1-1, with 11 bases aligning to TRBD1. Germline V gives CDR1 LNHDA, CDR2 SQIVND (reference sequence). This CDR3 contains 14 residues. J gave up 6 bases and V 5 bases, and 5 bases lay outside the gene matches. DNA of the CDR3: TGTGCCAGTAGTGCTGGGGACAGGGGGTCTGAAGCTTTCTTT. It yields the protein CASSAGDRGSEAFF. Based on the CDR3 plus reference TRBV19 and TRBJ1-1, the full variable domain is DGGITQSPKYLFRKEGQNVTLSCEQNLNHDAMYWYRQDPGQGLRLIYYSQIVNDFQKGDIAEGYSVSREKKESFPLTVTSAQKNPTAFYLCASSAGDRGSEAFFGQGTRLTVV.

The V call is TRBV7-9, the J call TRBJ2-3; 9 bases are shared with TRBD2. Trimming took 4 bases from V and 3 from J; bases not matched to a gene: 5. Germline lookup yields CDR1 SEHNR and CDR2 FQNEAQ (reference sequence). CDR3 length equals 15 residues. The CDR3 region is CASSWGGGATDTQYF. Written as DNA, the CDR3 is TGTGCCAGCAGCTGGGGCGGGGGGGCAACAGATACGCAGTATTTT.

CDR3 DNA: TGTGCCAGCAGCTTAACCCCGAGGGCCGCTCAAGGGTCTGAGCAGTTCTTC. This sequence encodes CASSLTPRAAQGSEQFF. This rearrangement joins TRBV7-3 to TRBJ2-1; D is possibly TRBD2 (5 bases). The germline gives CDR1 SGHTA, CDR2 FQGTGA. V was shortened by 0 bases and J by 9 bases, with 21 bases between the two germline ends. This CDR3 spans 17 amino acids.

The gene calls are TRBV11-1 and TRBJ2-7, with no clear D. The CDR3 spans 12 residues. Looked up from germline, CDR1 is SGHAT and CDR2 is FQDESV (reference sequence). The V and J ends lost 1 base and 3 bases respectively, with 4 bases between them. The CDR3 loop is CASSLVNYEQYF. The CDR3 DNA is TGTGCCAGCAGCTTAGTAAACTACGAGCAGTACTTC.

The CDR3 sequence: CASSPAGARIRGQYF. CDR3 DNA: TGTGCCAGCAGCCCAGCCGGAGCACGGATCCGGGGGCAGTACTTC. J is TRBJ2-7 and V is TRBV11-1; maybe TRBD2 (5 bases). This CDR3 has 15 residues. The V gene lost 5 bases and the J gene lost 9 bases, with 23 bases spanning the gap. Germline CDR1 and CDR2: SGHAT and FQDESV (reference sequence).

The chain carries TRBV19 and TRBJ1-1; D is uncertain. The germline V gene has CDR1 LNHDA and CDR2 SQIVND (reference sequence). Trimming took 2 bases from V and 5 from J, leaving 6 bases between them. The CDR3 is made up of 12 amino acids. The CDR3 DNA follows: TGTGCCAGTAGTATACGAGGGACTGAAGCTTTCTTT. Protein: CASSIRGTEAFF.

The chain recombines TRBV18 with TRBJ1-5, with 8 bases lining up with TRBD1. CDR3 length: 16 amino acids. Germline lookup yields CDR1 KGHSH and CDR2 LQKENI. With V trimmed by 3 bases and J by 2 bases, 6 bases remained unmatched. The CDR3 DNA reads as TGTGCCAGCTCACCCCTGGGACAGGTCGGCAATCAGCCCCAGCATTTT. Protein product: CASSPLGQVGNQPQHF.

In this sample, this clone turned up a few times. This chain uses TRBV19 with TRBJ1-5, with D perhaps matching TRBD1 (6 bases). In germline, CDR1 is LNHDA, CDR2 SQIVND (reference sequence). This CDR3 has 15 amino acids. Between the trimmed V and J ends, which lost 5 bases and 6 bases, there was a span of 17 bases. The DNA of the CDR3 is TGTGCCAGTAGTCCCCCTCCTCAGGGGATTCAGCCCCAGCATTTT. Its protein product is CASSPPPQGIQPQHF.

This sequence joins TRBV11-2 and TRBJ2-1; TRBD2 matches at 14 bases. Germline V CDR1 and CDR2: SGHAT, FQNNGV. V was clipped by 5 bases and J by 8 bases; unmatched bases: 5. This CDR3 spans 15 amino acids. CDR3 sequence reads: CASSPRLAGGDEQFF. CDR3 nucleotide sequence: TGTGCCAGCAGCCCAAGACTAGCGGGAGGGGATGAGCAGTTCTTC.

The gene calls are TRBV19 and TRBJ2-7; 11 bases are a match to TRBD1. J lost 7 bases, V lost 5 bases, and 7 bases had no gene match. This CDR3 comprises 14 residues. In germline, CDR1 is LNHDA, CDR2 SQIVND (reference sequence). CDR3 DNA: TGTGCCAGTAGTGGACAGGGGGCGTCCGGGGAGCAGTACTTC. Amino acid sequence: CASSGQGASGEQYF. The full variable domain, with the rest looked up from reference TRBV19 and TRBJ2-7, is DGGITQSPKYLFRKEGQNVTLSCEQNLNHDAMYWYRQDPGQGLRLIYYSQIVNDFQKGDIAEGYSVSREKKESFPLTVTSAQKNPTAFYLCASSGQGASGEQYFGPGTRLTVT.

The chain links TRBV6-5 to TRBJ2-1; TRBD2 agrees at 11 bases. The V segment lost 4 bases and the J segment 8 bases; nucleotides outside the gene matches: 7. The CDR3 runs 15 residues. From germline, CDR1 is MNHEY and CDR2 SVGAGI. CDR3 DNA sequence: TGTGCCAGCAGTTTGACTAGCGGGAAGTTCTATGAGCAGTTCTTC. Protein product: CASSLTSGKFYEQFF.

V gene TRBV5-1 combines with J gene TRBJ1-2, with TRBD1 matching over 7 bases. Germline assignment: CDR1 SGHRS and CDR2 YFSETQ. V dropped 4 bases and J dropped 4; count of bases not matched to a gene: 7. CDR3 size: 14 residues. The CDR3 coding sequence is TGCGCCAGCAGCGGAGAGACAGGGCCCTATGGCTACACCTTC. Translated: CASSGETGPYGYTF. The whole variable domain, remainder taken from reference TRBV5-1 and TRBJ1-2, is KAGVTQTPRYLIKTRGQQVTLSCSPISGHRSVSWYQQTPGQGLQFLFEYFSETQRNKGNFPGRFSGRQFSNSRSEMNVSTLELGDSALYLCASSGETGPYGYTFGSGTRLTVV.